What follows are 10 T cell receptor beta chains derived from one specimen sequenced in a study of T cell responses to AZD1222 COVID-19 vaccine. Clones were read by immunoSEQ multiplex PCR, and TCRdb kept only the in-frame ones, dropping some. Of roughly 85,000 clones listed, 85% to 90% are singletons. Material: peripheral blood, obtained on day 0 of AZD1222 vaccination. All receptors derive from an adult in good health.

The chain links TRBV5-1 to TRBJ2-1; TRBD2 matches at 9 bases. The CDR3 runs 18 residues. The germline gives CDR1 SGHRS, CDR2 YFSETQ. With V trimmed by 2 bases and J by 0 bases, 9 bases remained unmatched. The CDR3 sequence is CASSFEPVAGVSYNEQFF. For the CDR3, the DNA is TGCGCCAGCAGCTTTGAACCCGTAGCGGGGGTCTCCTACAATGAGCAGTTCTTC.

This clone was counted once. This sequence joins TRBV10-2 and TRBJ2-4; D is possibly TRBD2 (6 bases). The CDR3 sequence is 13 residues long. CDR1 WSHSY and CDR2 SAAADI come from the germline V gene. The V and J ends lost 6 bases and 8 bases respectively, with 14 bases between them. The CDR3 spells CASRTSGRDIQYF. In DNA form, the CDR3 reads TGCGCCAGCAGGACTAGTGGGAGAGACATTCAGTACTTC.

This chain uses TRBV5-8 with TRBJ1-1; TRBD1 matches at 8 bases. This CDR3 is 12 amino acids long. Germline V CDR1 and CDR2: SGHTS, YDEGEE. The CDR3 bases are TGTCGCCCGGACAGGGCGAACACTGAAGCTTTCTTT. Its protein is CRPDRANTEAFF.

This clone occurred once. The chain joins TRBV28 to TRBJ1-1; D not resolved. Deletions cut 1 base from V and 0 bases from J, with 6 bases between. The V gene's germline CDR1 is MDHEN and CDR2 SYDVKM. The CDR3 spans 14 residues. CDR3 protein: CASSLFSMNTEAFF. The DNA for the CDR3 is TGTGCCAGCAGTTTATTCAGCATGAACACTGAAGCTTTCTTT.

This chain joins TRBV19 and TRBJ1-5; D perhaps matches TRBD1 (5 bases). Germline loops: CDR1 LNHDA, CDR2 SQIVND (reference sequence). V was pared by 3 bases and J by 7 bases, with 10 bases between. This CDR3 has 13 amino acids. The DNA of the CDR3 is TGTGCCAGTAGTATGAGGGGAGACCAGCCCCAGCATTTT. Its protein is CASSMRGDQPQHF.

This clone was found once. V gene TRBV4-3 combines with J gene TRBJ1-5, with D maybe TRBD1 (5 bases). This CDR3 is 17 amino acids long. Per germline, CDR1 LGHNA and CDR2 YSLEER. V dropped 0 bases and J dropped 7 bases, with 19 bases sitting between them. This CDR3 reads CASSQDFNPSWGQPQHF. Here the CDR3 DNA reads TGCGCCAGCAGCCAAGATTTCAACCCATCGTGGGGCCAGCCCCAGCATTTT.

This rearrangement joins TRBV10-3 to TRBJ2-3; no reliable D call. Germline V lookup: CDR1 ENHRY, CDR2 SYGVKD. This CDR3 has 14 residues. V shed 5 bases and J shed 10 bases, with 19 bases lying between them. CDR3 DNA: TGTGCCATCAGTAGGTCCCTTACCACAGAGGCGCAGTATTTT. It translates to CAISRSLTTEAQYF.

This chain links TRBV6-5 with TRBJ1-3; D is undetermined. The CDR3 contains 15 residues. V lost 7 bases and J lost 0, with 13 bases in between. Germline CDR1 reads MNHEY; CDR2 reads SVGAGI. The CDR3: CASTPSFSSGNTIYF. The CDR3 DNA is TGTGCCAGCACTCCTTCCTTTAGCTCTGGAAACACCATATATTTT.

CDR3 nucleotides: TGTGCCAGCAGCTACCCCGAACAGGGGACCTCCTACAATGAGCAGTTCTTC. Translating it yields CASSYPEQGTSYNEQFF. The V and J genes are TRBV7-6 and TRBJ2-1; TRBD1 matches 7 bases. CDR3 length: 17 amino acids. J lost 0 bases, V lost 4 bases, and 9 bases had no gene match. Germline V CDR1 and CDR2: SGHVS, FNYEAQ.

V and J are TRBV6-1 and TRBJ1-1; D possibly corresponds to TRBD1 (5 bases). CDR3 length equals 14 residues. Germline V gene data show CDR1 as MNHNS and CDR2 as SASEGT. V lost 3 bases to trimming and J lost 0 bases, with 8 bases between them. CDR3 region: CASSERGMNTEAFF. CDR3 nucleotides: TGTGCCAGCAGTGAGAGGGGCATGAACACTGAAGCTTTCTTT.